These 22 T cell receptor beta chains originate from one sample sequenced in a study of T-cell memory formation after mild COVID-19 (dated by TCRdb to the early 2020s). The library came from 5' RACE. TCRdb shows the sequencer as Illumina NovaSeq 6000. TCRdb passed the public sequencing reads through fastp at Q25 and MiXCR, retaining productive beta sequences. When rows share a CDR3 protein, they turn into one entry using the most common DNA and genes. The sample has more than 250,000 distinct CDR3 sequences on record, around 15% of them singletons. Together, the top ten hold roughly 20% of the sample. Source material: PBMCs or a T cell subset sorted from them (not recorded which). Every receptor here comes from a man aged 18 to 30 who had mild COVID-19 (a few samples of this study predate the infection). The sample titles of this study are shuffled in the database, so cell type and time point are left out; the donor was told from shared clones.

The chain combines TRBV6-2 or TRBV6-3 with TRBJ2-7; 13 nucleotides agree with TRBD2. CDR1 and CDR2 from the germline V gene are MNHEY and SVGEGT. This CDR3 region has 14 residues. V was pared by 6 bases and J by 1 base, with 0 bases of the junction left unmatched. DNA of the CDR3: TGTGCCAGCAGGGGACTAGCGGGGTCCTACGAGCAGTACGTC. Its protein is CASRGLAGSYEQYV.

This clonotype was counted only a few times. This chain connects TRBV5-1 to TRBJ1-2; 7 nucleotides align to TRBD1. The ends lost 0 bases at V and 5 bases at J; junction bases unmatched: 7. The CDR3 sequence is 15 residues long. Germline V lookup: CDR1 SGHRS, CDR2 YFSETQ. CDR3 protein: CASSLVEGARYGYTF. CDR3 sequence (DNA): TGCGCCAGCAGCTTGGTGGAGGGGGCACGGTATGGCTACACCTTC.

This chain links TRBV9 with TRBJ2-3, with D perhaps TRBD1 or TRBD2 (6 bases each). The CDR3 covers 17 residues. V lost 2 bases, J lost 1 base, and 17 bases lay in between. Germline V gene sequence: CDR1 SGDLS, CDR2 YYNGEE. CDR3 amino acids: CASSVRGVPGGTDTQYF. The CDR3 DNA sequence: TGTGCCAGCAGCGTCCGCGGGGTCCCAGGGGGCACAGATACGCAGTATTTT.

This clonotype was found a few times. This chain uses TRBV29-1 with TRBJ2-3; D is perhaps TRBD2 (6 bases). Trimming cost V 0 bases and J 0 bases, with 13 bases left between them. The CDR3 contains 16 residues. The V gene's germline CDR1 is SQVTM and CDR2 ANQGSEA. The CDR3, as DNA: TGCAGCGTTGAAGATATGGAGGGGCCTAGCACAGATACGCAGTATTTT. Its translation: CSVEDMEGPSTDTQYF.

The chain employs TRBV7-9 and TRBJ2-3, with D hard to call. CDR3 length: 16 residues. With 2 bases removed from V and 2 bases from J, the gap between germline ends came to 14 bases. CDR1 is SEHNR, CDR2 FQNEAQ, per germline (reference sequence). DNA of the CDR3: TGTGCCAGCAGCTTACCCGCCGGCAGGAACACAGATACGCAGTATTTT. This translates into CASSLPAGRNTDTQYF.

The chain recombines TRBV15 with TRBJ2-7, with a weak D call TRBD2 (7 bases). The germline V gene has CDR1 LNHNV and CDR2 YYDKDF (reference sequence). With 0 bases removed from V and 7 bases from J, the gap between germline ends came to 16 bases. This CDR3 has 15 amino acids. The CDR3 DNA sequence: TGTGCCACCAGCAGAGAACAGGGAGGGTTTTGGGAGCAGTACTTC. Its translation: CATSREQGGFWEQYF.

The chain combines TRBV12-3 or TRBV12-4 with TRBJ2-5; D is undetermined. Trimming removed 3 bases at V and 5 bases at J, with 10 bases between. CDR3 length: 13 amino acids. CDR3 sequence (DNA): TGTGCCAGCAGTTTGATGGTCACGGAGACCCAGTACTTC. Translated: CASSLMVTETQYF.

V is TRBV7-2 and J is TRBJ1-4; D is unresolved. The length of the CDR3 is 15 residues. CDR1 and CDR2 from the germline V gene are SGHTA and FQGNSA. The V end was cut by 1 base, the J end by 7 bases, with 13 bases between. CDR3 in DNA: TGTGCCAGCAGCTTAGAGGGAGGGCGGGGTGAAAAACTGTTTTTT. Protein sequence: CASSLEGGRGEKLFF.

Only a few counts were recorded for this clonotype. This sequence joins TRBV19 and TRBJ2-3; the D gene is possibly TRBD2 (6 bases). The CDR3 loop spans 16 amino acids. With 3 bases removed from V and 5 bases from J, the gap between germline ends came to 18 bases. Per germline, CDR1 LNHDA and CDR2 SQIVND (reference sequence). CDR3 sequence (DNA): TGTGCCAGTAGTATCGGGCGGGGAAGCCCGGTAGATACGCAGTATTTT. Amino acids: CASSIGRGSPVDTQYF.

This clonotype was observed many times. CDR3 sequence (DNA): TGTGCCAGCAGCTTATCAGGGGCGGAGACCCAGTACTTC. Translated: CASSLSGAETQYF. V and J are TRBV7-3 and TRBJ2-5; TRBD1 might be the D (6 bases). V shed 2 bases and J shed 5 bases, with 9 bases lying between them. CDR1 is SGHTA, CDR2 FQGTGA, per germline. This CDR3 contains 13 residues.

This clonotype was picked up a small number of times. The chain carries TRBV6-5 and TRBJ2-5, with unresolved D. The CDR3 has 13 residues. Germline V gene data show CDR1 as MNHEY and CDR2 as SVGAGI. The V gene lost 7 bases and the J gene lost 2 bases, with 11 bases spanning the gap. In DNA form, the CDR3 reads TGTGCCAGCACCCCGACTGGGCAAGAGACCCAGTACTTC. Residues: CASTPTGQETQYF.

The genes are TRBV3-1 and TRBJ2-7, with D maybe TRBD2 (6 bases). CDR3 length equals 14 residues. From germline, CDR1 is LGHDT and CDR2 YNNKEL (reference sequence). Trimming removed 3 bases from V and 0 bases from J, with 9 bases in between. CDR3 loop: CASSHGRDSYEQYF. The DNA for the CDR3 is TGTGCCAGCAGCCACGGGCGGGACTCCTACGAGCAGTACTTC.

This clonotype was counted ten times or more. This chain connects TRBV28 to TRBJ2-7; possible D gene TRBD1, 5 bases. CDR1 is MDHEN and CDR2 is SYDVKM in the germline V gene. Trimming cost V 2 bases and J 0 bases, with 5 bases left between them. The CDR3 runs to 13 residues. The DNA for the CDR3 is TGTGCCAGCAGTTTACAGGGCTCCTACGAGCAGTACGTC. It encodes CASSLQGSYEQYV.

The sample holds a few counts of this clonotype. The rearrangement uses TRBV10-2 and TRBJ1-1, with unresolved D. The CDR3 covers 13 residues. The V end lost 2 bases, the J end lost 5 bases, and 9 bases lay between the germline ends. Germline V gives CDR1 WSHSY, CDR2 SAAADI. The CDR3 here is CASSETWRTEAFF. The CDR3 DNA is TGCGCCAGCAGTGAGACGTGGCGGACTGAAGCTTTCTTT.

Comments on this clonotype: A junction end diverges from the germline sequence, so it may reflect a read error. This chain links TRBV7-7 with TRBJ2-5, with D maybe TRBD2 (6 bases). The germline V gene encodes CDR1 SSHAT and CDR2 FNYEAQ (reference sequence). CDR3 length: 14 residues. Here the CDR3 DNA reads TGTGCTAGCAGCTTAGGGACTCCCACCGAGACCCAGTACTTC. Its translation is CASSLGTPTETQYF.

V usage is TRBV5-1 and J usage is TRBJ1-1, with TRBD1 identical over 7 bases. The junction had 4 bases not matched to a gene; V was cut back by 0 bases and J by 2 bases. Germline lookup yields CDR1 SGHRS and CDR2 YFSETQ. The CDR3 is 15 amino acids. The chain's CDR3 is CASSLEGAGNTEAFF. The CDR3 region has the DNA TGCGCCAGCAGCTTGGAGGGGGCAGGAAACACTGAAGCTTTCTTT.

The chain is built from TRBV20-1 and TRBJ1-4, with 7 bases identical to TRBD1. V trimming: 0 bases; J trimming: 4 bases; junction bases outside the gene matches: 5. Per germline, CDR1 DFQATT and CDR2 SNEGSKA (reference sequence). The CDR3 spans 15 residues. In DNA form, the CDR3 reads TGCAGTGCTAGAGATCGGACAGGATTTAATGAAAAACTGTTTTTT. Protein: CSARDRTGFNEKLFF.

The rearrangement uses TRBV5-1 and TRBJ2-1, with 9 positions matching TRBD1. Germline V lookup: CDR1 SGHRS, CDR2 YFSETQ. Germline trimming cut 4 bases from V and 4 bases from J; bases unmatched to any gene: 9. The CDR3 is made up of 16 amino acids. This chain's CDR3 is CASSRVDRGYYNEQFF. The CDR3 DNA reads TGCGCCAGCAGCCGAGTGGACAGGGGTTATTACAATGAGCAGTTCTTC.

The V and J genes are TRBV4-3 and TRBJ1-1; D unclear. Germline V gives CDR1 LGHNA, CDR2 YSLEER. The length of the CDR3 is 14 residues. The V end lost 1 base, the J end lost 11 bases, and 17 bases lay between the germline ends. CDR3 DNA sequence: TGCGCCAGCAGCCAAGTCCCCCCCACCGGCGGGGCTTTCTTT. Its translation is CASSQVPPTGGAFF.

This chain joins TRBV6-5 and TRBJ1-2, with D uncertain. Germline V gives CDR1 MNHEY, CDR2 SVGAGI. This CDR3 has 15 residues. V lost 0 bases and J 7 bases, leaving 15 bases between the germline ends. As DNA, the CDR3 is TGTGCCAGCAGTTACTCGATATCTCAAGCGGGTGGCTACACCTTC. Encoded protein: CASSYSISQAGGYTF.

The chain has TRBV7-9 and TRBJ1-4; D unclear. Germline V gives CDR1 SEHNR, CDR2 FQNEAQ (reference sequence). The CDR3 length is 16 residues. V lost 3 bases and J lost 5, with 16 bases in between. DNA of the CDR3: TGTGCCAGCAGCTTTGGACTACGTGAACCGAATGAAAAACTGTTTTTT. This encodes CASSFGLREPNEKLFF.

The V and J genes are TRBV5-6 and TRBJ2-5, with 7 bases identical to TRBD2. CDR3 length: 15 amino acids. The trim removed 0 bases at V and 4 bases at J, leaving 6 bases unmatched. From germline, CDR1 is SGHDT and CDR2 YYEEEE. The CDR3 loop reads CASSLEQGLRETQYF. For the CDR3, the DNA is TGTGCCAGCAGCTTGGAGCAGGGACTACGAGAGACCCAGTACTTC.